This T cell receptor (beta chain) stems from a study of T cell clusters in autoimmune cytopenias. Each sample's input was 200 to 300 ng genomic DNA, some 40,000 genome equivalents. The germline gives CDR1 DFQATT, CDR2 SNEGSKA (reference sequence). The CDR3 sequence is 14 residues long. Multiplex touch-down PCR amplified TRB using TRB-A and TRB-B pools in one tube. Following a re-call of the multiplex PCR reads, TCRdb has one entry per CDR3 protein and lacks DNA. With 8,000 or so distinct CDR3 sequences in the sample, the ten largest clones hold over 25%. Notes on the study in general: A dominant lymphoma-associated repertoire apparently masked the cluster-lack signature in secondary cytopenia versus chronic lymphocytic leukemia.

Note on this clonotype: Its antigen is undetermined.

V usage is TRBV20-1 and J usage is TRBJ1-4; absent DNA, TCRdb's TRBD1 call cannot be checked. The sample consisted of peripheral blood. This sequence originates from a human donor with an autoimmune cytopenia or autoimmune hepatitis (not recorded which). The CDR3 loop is CSASQGASDEKLFF.